This T cell receptor (beta chain) was sequenced in a study of blood T cell repertoires in COVID-19. Looking at the study overall: Some COVID-19 samples were acute and others convalescent; all came from the United States, Italy and Spain. The cDNA or gDNA used as material had been derived from T cells, B-cell-depleted T cells, or PBMCs.

V lost 6 bases to trimming and J lost 2 bases; unmatched junction nucleotides: 4. The CDR3 extends over 15 amino acids. The germline gives CDR1 LNHDA, CDR2 SQIVND (reference sequence). As processed by the authors: Reference gene primer amplification in the assay estimated nucleated cell counts. TCRdb keeps only in-frame clones here, not all; method: immunoSEQ multiplex PCR. The V and J calls and clone size are taken from that table; D and trimming were inferred from the DNA. The sample consists of over 95,000 clones, 90% of them appearing once. The sample consisted of peripheral blood. The TCR was taken from a woman in her 50s with acute or convalescent COVID-19. The chain employs TRBV19 and TRBJ2-6; 7 bases are shared with TRBD1. In nucleotides, the CDR3 is TGTGCCAGTAGCGAACAGGGGACTGGGGCCAACGTCCTGACTTTC. This translates into CASSEQGTGANVLTF.